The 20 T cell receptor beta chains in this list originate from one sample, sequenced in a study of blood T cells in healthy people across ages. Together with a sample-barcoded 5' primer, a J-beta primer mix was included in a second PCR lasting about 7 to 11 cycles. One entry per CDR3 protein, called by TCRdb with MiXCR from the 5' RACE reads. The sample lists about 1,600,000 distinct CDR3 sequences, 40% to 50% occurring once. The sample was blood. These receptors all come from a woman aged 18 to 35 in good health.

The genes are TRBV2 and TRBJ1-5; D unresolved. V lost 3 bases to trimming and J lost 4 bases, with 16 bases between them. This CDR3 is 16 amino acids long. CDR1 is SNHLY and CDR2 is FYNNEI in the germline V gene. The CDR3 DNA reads TGTGCCAGCAGTGAGCCGGGGTATATGGAGAATCAGCCCCAGCATTTT. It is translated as CASSEPGYMENQPQHF.

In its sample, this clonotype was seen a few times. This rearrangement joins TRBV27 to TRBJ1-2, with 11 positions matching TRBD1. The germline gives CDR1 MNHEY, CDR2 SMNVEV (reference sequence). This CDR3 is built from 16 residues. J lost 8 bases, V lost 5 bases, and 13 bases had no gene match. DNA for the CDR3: TGTGCCAGCAGTAGACCTCCGGGACAGGGGGGACAGGGCTACACCTTC. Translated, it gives CASSRPPGQGGQGYTF.

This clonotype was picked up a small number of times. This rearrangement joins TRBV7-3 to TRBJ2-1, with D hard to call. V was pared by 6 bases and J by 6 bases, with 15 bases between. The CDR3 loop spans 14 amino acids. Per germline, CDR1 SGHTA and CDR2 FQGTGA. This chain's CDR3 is CASRIIGETNEQFF. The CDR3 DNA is TGTGCCAGCAGAATAATTGGGGAAACCAATGAGCAGTTCTTC.

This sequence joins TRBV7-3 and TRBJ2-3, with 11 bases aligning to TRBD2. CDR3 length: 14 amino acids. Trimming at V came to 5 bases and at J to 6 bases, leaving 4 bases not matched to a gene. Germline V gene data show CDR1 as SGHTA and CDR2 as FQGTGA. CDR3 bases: TGTGCCAGCAGCCCGACTAGCGGGGTTGATACGCAGTATTTT. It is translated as CASSPTSGVDTQYF. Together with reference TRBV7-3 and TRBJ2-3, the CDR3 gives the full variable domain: GAGVSQTPSNKVTEKGKYVELRCDPISGHTALYWYRQSLGQGPEFLIYFQGTGAADDSGLPNDRFFAVRPEGSVSTLKIQRTERGDSAVYLCASSPTSGVDTQYFGPGTRLTVL.

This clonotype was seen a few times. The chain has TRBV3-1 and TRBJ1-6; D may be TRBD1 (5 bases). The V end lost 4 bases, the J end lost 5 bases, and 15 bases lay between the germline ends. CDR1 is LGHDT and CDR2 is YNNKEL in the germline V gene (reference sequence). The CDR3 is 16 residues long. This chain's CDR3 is CASSLIPTADNSPLHF. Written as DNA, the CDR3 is TGTGCCAGCAGCCTGATCCCGACAGCGGATAATTCACCCCTCCACTTT.

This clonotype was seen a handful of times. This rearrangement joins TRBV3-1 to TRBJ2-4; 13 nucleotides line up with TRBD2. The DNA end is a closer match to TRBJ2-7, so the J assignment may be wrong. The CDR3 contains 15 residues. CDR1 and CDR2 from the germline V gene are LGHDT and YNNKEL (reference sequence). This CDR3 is CASRGHGLAGAEQYF. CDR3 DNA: TGTGCCAGCAGGGGACATGGACTAGCGGGAGCCGAGCAGTACTTC.

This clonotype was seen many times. The CDR3 sequence is CSVARRLAGDEQFF. The CDR3 DNA sequence: TGCAGCGTTGCCAGGAGACTAGCGGGGGATGAGCAGTTCTTC. The V gene is TRBV29-1, the J gene TRBJ2-1; 12 bases line up with TRBD2. V shed 4 bases and J 8 bases; nucleotides not matched to a gene: 6. The CDR3 extends over 14 amino acids. Germline-derived CDR1 and CDR2 are SQVTM and ANQGSEA.

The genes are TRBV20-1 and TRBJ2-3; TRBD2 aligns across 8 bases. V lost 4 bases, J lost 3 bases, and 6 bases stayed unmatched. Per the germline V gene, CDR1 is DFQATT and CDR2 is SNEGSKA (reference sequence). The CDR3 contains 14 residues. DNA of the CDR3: TGCAGTGCTAACGAACTAGCGGCGACAGATACGCAGTATTTT. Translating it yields CSANELAATDTQYF.

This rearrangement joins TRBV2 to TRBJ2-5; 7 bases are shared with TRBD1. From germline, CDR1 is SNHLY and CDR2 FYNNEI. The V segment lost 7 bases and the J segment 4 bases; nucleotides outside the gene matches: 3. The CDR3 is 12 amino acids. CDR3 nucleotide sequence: TGTGCCAGCACCCAGGGGGTAGAGACCCAGTACTTC. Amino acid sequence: CASTQGVETQYF.

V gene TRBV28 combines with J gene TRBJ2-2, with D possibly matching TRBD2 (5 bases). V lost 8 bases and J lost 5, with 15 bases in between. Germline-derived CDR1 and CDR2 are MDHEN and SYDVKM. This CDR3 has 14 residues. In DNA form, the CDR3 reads TGTGCCAGCGGGTACAAGTCGGGGACCGGGGAGCTGTTTTTT. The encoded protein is CASGYKSGTGELFF.

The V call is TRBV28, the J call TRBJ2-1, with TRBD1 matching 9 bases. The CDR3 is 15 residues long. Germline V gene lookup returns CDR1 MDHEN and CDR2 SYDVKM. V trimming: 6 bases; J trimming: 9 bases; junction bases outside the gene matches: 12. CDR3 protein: CASSPHRGRNGEQFF. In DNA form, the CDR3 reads TGTGCCAGCAGCCCTCACAGGGGGCGCAACGGTGAGCAGTTCTTC. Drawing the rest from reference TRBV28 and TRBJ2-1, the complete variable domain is DVKVTQSSRYLVKRTGEKVFLECVQDMDHENMFWYRQDPGLGLRLIYFSYDVKMKEKGDIPEGYSVSREKKERFSLILESASTNQTSMYLCASSPHRGRNGEQFFGPGTRLTVL.

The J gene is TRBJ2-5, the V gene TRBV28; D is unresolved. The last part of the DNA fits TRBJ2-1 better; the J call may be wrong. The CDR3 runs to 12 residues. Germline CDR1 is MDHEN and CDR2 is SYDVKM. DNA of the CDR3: TGTGCCAGCAGGGGGTTCCAGGAGACCCAGTTCTTC. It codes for CASRGFQETQFF.

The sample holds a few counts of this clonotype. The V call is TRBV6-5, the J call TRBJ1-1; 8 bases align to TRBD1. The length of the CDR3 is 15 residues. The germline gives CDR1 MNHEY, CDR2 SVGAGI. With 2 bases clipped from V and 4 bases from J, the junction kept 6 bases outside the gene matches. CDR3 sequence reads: CASSYGTGGGTEAFF. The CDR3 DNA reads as TGTGCCAGCAGTTACGGGACAGGTGGGGGCACTGAAGCTTTCTTT.

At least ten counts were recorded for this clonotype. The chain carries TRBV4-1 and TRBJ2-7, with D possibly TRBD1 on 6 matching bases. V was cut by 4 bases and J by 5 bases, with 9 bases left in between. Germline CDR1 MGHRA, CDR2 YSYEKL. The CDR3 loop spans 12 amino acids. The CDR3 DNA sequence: TGCGCCAGCAGCCCCGGACAGAACGAGCAGTACTTC. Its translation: CASSPGQNEQYF.

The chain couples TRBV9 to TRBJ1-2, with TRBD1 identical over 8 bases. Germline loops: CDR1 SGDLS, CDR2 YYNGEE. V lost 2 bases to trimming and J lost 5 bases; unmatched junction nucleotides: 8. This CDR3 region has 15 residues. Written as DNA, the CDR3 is TGTGCCAGCAGCGTTTGGGGACAGGCCCATTATGGCTACACCTTC. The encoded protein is CASSVWGQAHYGYTF.

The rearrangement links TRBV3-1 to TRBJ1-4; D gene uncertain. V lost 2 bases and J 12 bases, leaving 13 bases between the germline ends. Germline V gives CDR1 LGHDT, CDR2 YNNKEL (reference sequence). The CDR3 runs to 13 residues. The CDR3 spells CASSQSPVPELFF. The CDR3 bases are TGTGCCAGCAGCCAATCCCCTGTGCCTGAACTGTTTTTT.

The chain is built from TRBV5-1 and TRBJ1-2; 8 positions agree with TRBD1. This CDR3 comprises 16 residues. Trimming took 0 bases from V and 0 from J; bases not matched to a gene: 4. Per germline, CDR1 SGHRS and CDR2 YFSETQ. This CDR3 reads CASSLGGQGSNYGYTF. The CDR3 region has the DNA TGCGCCAGCAGCTTGGGCGGACAGGGCTCTAACTATGGCTACACCTTC.

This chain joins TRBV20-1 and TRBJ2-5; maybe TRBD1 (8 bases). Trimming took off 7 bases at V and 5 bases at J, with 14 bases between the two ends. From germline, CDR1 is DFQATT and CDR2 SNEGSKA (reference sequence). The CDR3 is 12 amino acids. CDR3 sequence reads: CSGQGREETQYF. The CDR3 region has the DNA TGCAGTGGACAGGGGCGGGAGGAGACCCAGTACTTC.

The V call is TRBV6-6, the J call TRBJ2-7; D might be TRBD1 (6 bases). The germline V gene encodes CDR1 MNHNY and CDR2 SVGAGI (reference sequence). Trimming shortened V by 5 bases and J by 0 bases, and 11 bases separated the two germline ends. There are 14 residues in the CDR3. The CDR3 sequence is CASSHKQGSYEQYF. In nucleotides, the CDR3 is TGTGCCAGCAGTCACAAACAGGGCTCCTACGAGCAGTACTTC.

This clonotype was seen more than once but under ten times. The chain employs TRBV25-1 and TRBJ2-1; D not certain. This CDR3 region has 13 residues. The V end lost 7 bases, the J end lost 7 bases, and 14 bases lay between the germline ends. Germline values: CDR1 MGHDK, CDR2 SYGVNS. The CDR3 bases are TGTGCCAGCATAGAGGATATCAAGAATGAGCAGTTCTTC. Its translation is CASIEDIKNEQFF.